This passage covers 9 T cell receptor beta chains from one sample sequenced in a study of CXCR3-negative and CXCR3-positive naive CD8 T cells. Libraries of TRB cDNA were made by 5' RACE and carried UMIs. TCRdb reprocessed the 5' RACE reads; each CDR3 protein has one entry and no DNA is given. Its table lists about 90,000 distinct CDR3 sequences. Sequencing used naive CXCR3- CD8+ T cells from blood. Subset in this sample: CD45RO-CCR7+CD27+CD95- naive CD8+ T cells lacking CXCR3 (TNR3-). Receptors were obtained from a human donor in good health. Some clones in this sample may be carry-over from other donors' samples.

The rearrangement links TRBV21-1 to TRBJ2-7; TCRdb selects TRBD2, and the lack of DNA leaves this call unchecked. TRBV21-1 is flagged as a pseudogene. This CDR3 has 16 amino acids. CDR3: CASKPDSGGFSYEQYF.

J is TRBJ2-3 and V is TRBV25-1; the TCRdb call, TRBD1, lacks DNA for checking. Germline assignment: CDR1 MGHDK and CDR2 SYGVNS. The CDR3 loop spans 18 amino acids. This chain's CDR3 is CASSEYFHRANRGDTQYF.

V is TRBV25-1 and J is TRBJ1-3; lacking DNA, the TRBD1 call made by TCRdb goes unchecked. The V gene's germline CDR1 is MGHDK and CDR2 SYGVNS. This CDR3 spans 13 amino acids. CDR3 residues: CASRTGAGNTIYF.

This CDR3 reads CASSQAAGHSYEQYF. This sequence joins TRBV4-3 and TRBJ2-7; TCRdb's D call, TRBD1, is unchecked because there is no DNA. CDR3 length: 15 residues. Germline CDR1 is LGHNA and CDR2 is YSLEER.

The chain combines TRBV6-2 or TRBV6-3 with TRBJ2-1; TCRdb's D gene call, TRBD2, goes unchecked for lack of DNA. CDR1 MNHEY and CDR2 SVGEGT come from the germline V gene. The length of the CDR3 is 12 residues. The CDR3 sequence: CASSRDSQREFF.

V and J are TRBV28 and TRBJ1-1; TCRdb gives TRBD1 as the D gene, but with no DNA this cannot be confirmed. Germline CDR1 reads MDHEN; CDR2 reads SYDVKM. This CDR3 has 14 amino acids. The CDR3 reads CASSLWTVNTEAFF.

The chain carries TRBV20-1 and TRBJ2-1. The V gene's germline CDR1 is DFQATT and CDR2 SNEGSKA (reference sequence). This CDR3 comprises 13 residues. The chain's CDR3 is CSALARAHNEQFF.

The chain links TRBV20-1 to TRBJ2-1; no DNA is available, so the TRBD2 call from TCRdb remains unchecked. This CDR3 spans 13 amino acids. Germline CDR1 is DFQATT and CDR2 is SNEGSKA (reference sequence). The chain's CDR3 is CSARDKGGHEQFF.

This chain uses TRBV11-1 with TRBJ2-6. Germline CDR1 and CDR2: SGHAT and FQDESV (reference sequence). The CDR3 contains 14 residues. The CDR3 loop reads CASSLDAGANVLTF.